This passage covers 10 T cell receptor beta chains from one sample sequenced in a study of shared clonotypes between healthy human individuals. Positively selected for CCR7, the CD45RO-negative cells used as naive CD8 cells excluded terminally differentiated effector memory CD45RA+ cells. Only in-frame clones appear in the TCRdb table, and some are missing; sequencing was by immunoSEQ multiplex PCR. This table has around 2,100,000 clones, roughly 95% appearing once. Source material: naive CD8+ T cells sorted from blood. The receptors originated from a man aged 18 to 35 in good health.

CDR3 protein: CASSFGQGDGYTF. The CDR3 coding sequence is TGTGCCAGCAGCTTCGGACAGGGGGATGGCTACACCTTC. The chain carries TRBV5-4 and TRBJ1-2; 10 bases align to TRBD1. Germline lookup yields CDR1 SGHNT and CDR2 YYREEE (reference sequence). The CDR3 has 13 residues. The junction had 1 base not matched to a gene; V was cut back by 2 bases and J by 6 bases.

In the case of this clone: This sample also contains other DNA sequences that code for the same CDR3. The rearrangement uses TRBV6-5 and TRBJ2-7; maybe TRBD1 (5 bases). Between the trimmed V and J ends, which lost 2 bases and 0 bases, there was a span of 5 bases. The CDR3 covers 13 residues. In germline, CDR1 is MNHEY, CDR2 SVGAGI. As DNA, the CDR3 is TGTGCCAGCAGTTACGGGGCCTCCTACGAGCAGTACTTC. This codes for CASSYGASYEQYF.

The V and J genes are TRBV6-5 and TRBJ1-2; no firm D call. Trimming left V 0 bases short and J 8 bases short, with 10 bases between. The CDR3 has 13 amino acids. Germline CDR1 reads MNHEY; CDR2 reads SVGAGI. CDR3 nucleotides: TGTGCCAGCAGTTACTCCCCCCTCGGAGGCTACACCTTC. It codes for CASSYSPLGGYTF.

This clone came up once. The chain carries TRBV7-9 and TRBJ2-7, with a possible D match to TRBD1 (5 bases). CDR1 SEHNR and CDR2 FQNEAQ come from the germline V gene (reference sequence). The CDR3 is 13 residues long. Trimming pared 4 bases from V and 2 bases from J, leaving 9 bases between. In DNA, the CDR3 is TGTGCCAGCAGCTCCGCAGGGACCTACGAGCAGTACTTC. It specifies CASSSAGTYEQYF.

The chain is built from TRBV12-5 and TRBJ2-7, with D possibly TRBD2 on 5 matching bases. Germline V gene data show CDR1 as LGHNT and CDR2 as FRNRAP. V was trimmed by 4 bases and J by 4 bases, leaving 14 bases between them. This CDR3 spans 14 amino acids. Written as DNA, the CDR3 is TGTGCTAGTGGTTCGCGCGAGGGATGGTACGAGCAGTACTTC. Its protein is CASGSREGWYEQYF. Filled out from reference TRBV12-5 and TRBJ2-7, the complete variable domain reads DARVTQTPRHKVTEMGQEVTMRCQPILGHNTVFWYRQTMMQGLELLAYFRNRAPLDDSGMPKDRFSAEMPDATLATLKIQPSEPRDSAVYFCASGSREGWYEQYFGPGTRLTVT.

The rearrangement joins TRBV19 to TRBJ2-1, with 7 bases that match TRBD1. J gave up 4 bases and V 9 bases, and 6 bases lay outside the gene matches. The CDR3 covers 13 residues. Germline V gene data show CDR1 as LNHDA and CDR2 as SQIVND (reference sequence). The chain's CDR3 is CARTGTDYNEQFF. The CDR3 bases are TGTGCCAGGACCGGGACAGATTACAATGAGCAGTTCTTC.

This sequence joins TRBV9 and TRBJ2-2, with 7 bases that match TRBD1. Unmatched junction bases numbered 6, after V lost 4 bases and J lost 6 bases. The V gene's germline CDR1 is SGDLS and CDR2 YYNGEE. This CDR3 region has 14 residues. CDR3 sequence: CASSLRQGAGELFF. The CDR3 DNA follows: TGTGCCAGCAGCCTTCGACAGGGCGCCGGGGAGCTGTTTTTT.

This sequence joins TRBV7-8 and TRBJ2-5, with D uncertain. This CDR3 is built from 15 residues. Germline CDR1 reads SGHVS; CDR2 reads FQNEAQ. The V and J ends lost 5 bases and 5 bases respectively, with 18 bases between them. CDR3 protein: CASSLLYRSQETQYF. The CDR3 DNA reads TGTGCCAGCAGCCTTCTCTATAGAAGTCAGGAGACCCAGTACTTC.

The rearrangement uses TRBV7-2 and TRBJ1-1; D unclear. V gave up 1 base and J gave up 7 bases, with 10 bases separating them. The CDR3 totals 13 residues. Per the germline V gene, CDR1 is SGHTA and CDR2 is FQGNSA. This CDR3 is CASSLGTGGEAFF. Here the CDR3 DNA reads TGTGCCAGCAGCTTAGGGACGGGTGGTGAAGCTTTCTTT.

V gene TRBV10-3 combines with J gene TRBJ2-1; TRBD2 matches 7 bases. CDR1 and CDR2 (germline): ENHRY, SYGVKD. The CDR3 has 15 residues. V was clipped by 2 bases and J by 5 bases; unmatched bases: 6. Here the CDR3 reads CAISEVERGDNEQFF. The CDR3 bases are TGTGCCATCAGTGAGGTCGAGCGGGGCGACAATGAGCAGTTCTTC.